This TCR beta chain stems from a study of cytomegalovirus exposure and HLA in healthy donors. The PCR had 60 Vbeta and 13 Jbeta primers. Profiling relied on immunoSEQ multiplex PCR, and the TCRdb table lists in-frame clones only, not all of them. Of 130,000 to 150,000 clones in the sample, about four fifths are singletons; the top ten hold 2.5% to 3.5%. The germline CDR1 and CDR2 sequences are PRHDT and FYEKMQ (reference sequence). This CDR3 comprises 13 residues. V shed 6 bases and J 2 bases; nucleotides not matched to a gene: 3. The sample taken for sequencing was PBMCs. The source is a male donor in good health and CMV-seronegative. This sequence joins TRBV13 and TRBJ1-2, with 7 positions matching TRBD1. CDR3 sequence: CASSARGNYGYTF. CDR3 in DNA: TGTGCCAGCAGTGCCAGGGGGAACTATGGCTACACCTTC. The full variable domain, with the rest looked up from reference TRBV13 and TRBJ1-2, is AAGVIQSPRHLIKEKRETATLKCYPIPRHDTVYWYQQGPGQDPQFLISFYEKMQSDKGSIPDRFSAQQFSDYHSELNMSSLELGDSALYFCASSARGNYGYTFGSGTRLTVV.